This T cell receptor beta chain was sequenced during a study of response to subunit inactivated influenza vaccine. A single record per CDR3 protein comes from TCRdb applying MiXCR to the RT-PCR reads. The data hold roughly 760,000 distinct CDR3 sequences, with over 20% observed a single time. The CDR3 has 12 amino acids. In germline, CDR1 is SEHNR, CDR2 FQNEAQ (reference sequence). The V gene lost 5 bases and the J gene lost 7 bases, with 9 bases spanning the gap. A note on this clonotype: No antigen is known for it.

Whole-study results and caveats: It was the authors' suggestion that each seasonal influenza vaccination recruits few new T cells.

The V and J genes are TRBV7-9 and TRBJ2-1; D possibly corresponds to TRBD2 (6 bases). The source is a man aged 50-60 years who received an inactivated influenza vaccine. Source: PBMCs from blood, taken less than 6 days after vaccination. Here the CDR3 reads CASSISGNEQFF. CDR3 bases: TGTGCCAGCAGCATTAGCGGTAATGAGCAGTTCTTC.